A selection of T cell receptor beta chains follows, all from one sample in a study of CXCR3-negative and CXCR3-positive naive CD8 T cells. TCRdb reprocessed the 5' RACE reads, keeping one entry per CDR3 protein, no DNA. The data include roughly 48,000 distinct CDR3 sequences; the top ten clones carry about 15%. The sample comprised memory CD8+ T cells from blood. The receptors come from a human donor in good health. Some clones in this sample may be carry-over from other donors' samples. Both conserved end residues are part of each CDR3. Each record gives: V gene, clone size, J gene, CDR3 protein. Clone size is not always given. Where it is, it says once, few, many or a class for expanded clones.

TRBV29-1,-,TRBJ2-7,CSVEEAGTYEQYF
TRBV6-2/TRBV6-3,-,TRBJ2-3,CASSYGGDTDTQYF
TRBV29-1,-,TRBJ1-2,CSATANYGYTF
TRBV7-6,-,TRBJ2-2,CASSLAVQGADTGELFF
TRBV7-6,-,TRBJ1-1,CASSLLSGPAFF
TRBV5-1,-,TRBJ2-7,CASSLVGTGALFYEQYF
TRBV10-3,-,TRBJ2-5,CAISDTGEETQYF
TRBV29-1,-,TRBJ1-1,CSVEGGQGGTEAFF
TRBV14,-,TRBJ2-1,CASSPGLASGNEQFF
TRBV5-1,-,TRBJ2-1,CASSLDRSNEQFF
TRBV6-4,-,TRBJ2-3,CASSDSSRGSTDTQYF
TRBV19,-,TRBJ2-1,CASSIALRDEQFF
TRBV3-1,-,TRBJ2-1,CASSQELRNNEQFF
TRBV28,-,TRBJ2-3,CAGGGERDTQYF
TRBV4-2,-,TRBJ2-7,CASSQDLASGGVYEQYF
TRBV7-9,-,TRBJ1-2,CASSFGGGYTF
TRBV7-9,-,TRBJ2-7,CASSRRVSGEQYF
TRBV29-1,-,TRBJ2-3,CSVEDLLAGDTQYF
TRBV6-5,-,TRBJ1-2,CASTGQGINYGYTF
TRBV20-1,-,TRBJ2-1,CSARQVEGWDEQFF
TRBV29-1,-,TRBJ1-2,CSATELTDNYGYTF
TRBV5-1,-,TRBJ1-1,CASSLSGLNTEAFF
TRBV20-1,-,TRBJ2-2,CSARDLAGGETGELFF
TRBV12-3/TRBV12-4,-,TRBJ1-4,CASSLGGPLTTNEKLFF
TRBV7-8,-,TRBJ2-2,CASSPPQGGTGELFF
TRBV2,-,TRBJ2-1,CASRDPRTSGGNNEQFF
TRBV6-1,-,TRBJ2-7,CASSEAGQGLYEQYF
TRBV28,-,TRBJ1-2,CASSWRGANYGYTF
TRBV12-3/TRBV12-4,-,TRBJ1-3,CASSHRENTIYF
TRBV7-9,-,TRBJ2-1,CAEGAQGRNEQFF
TRBV12-3/TRBV12-4,-,TRBJ2-5,CASSSSPLAGGGETQYF
TRBV6-4,-,TRBJ2-1,CASSEGLSGNNEQFF
TRBV15,-,TRBJ2-3,CATSSGQGSTDTQYF
TRBV28,-,TRBJ2-2,CASSLWSRAGELFF
TRBV15,-,TRBJ1-2,CATDGPHGYTF
TRBV6-1,-,TRBJ2-1,CASSGTSGKFASYNEQFF
TRBV7-3,-,TRBJ2-1,CASSLPPYNEQFF
TRBV10-3,-,TRBJ2-3,CAISARSGTALTDTQYF
TRBV6-4,medium-sized,TRBJ2-3,CASSDSTGGPDTQYF